The clone carrying this T cell receptor beta chain was detected a few times. The target antigen is unknown. The data originate from a study of OX40 agonist ivuxolimab in advanced cancers. TCRdb's table, derived via immunoSEQ multiplex PCR, lists solely in-frame clones and lacks some. The profile shows tens of thousands of clones, 70% to 90% of them singletons. CDR3 length equals 16 residues. Trimming at V came to 0 bases and at J to 6 bases, leaving 11 bases not matched to a gene. Germline V gene data show CDR1 as GTSNPN and CDR2 as SVGIG (reference sequence). Findings of the study overall: Low levels of normalized T-cell clonal expansion also appeared in some nonresponders. Among T cells, CD8+ cells averaged more expanded clones than CD4+ cells.

The chain recombines TRBV30 with TRBJ2-1, with 7 bases identical to TRBD1. The sequenced sample was CD4+ or CD8+ T cells sorted from blood, obtained in a trial of the OX40 agonist ivuxolimab. The sequence was obtained from an adult with an advanced solid tumor such as melanoma, head and neck, liver or kidney cancer. The CDR3, as DNA: TGTGCCTGGAGTGTACAGGGTAGGGGGCGCTTCAATGAGCAGTTCTTC. Its protein is CAWSVQGRGRFNEQFF.